This is a list of T cell receptor beta chains from one sample in a study of blood T cell repertoires in COVID-19. TCRdb's table, derived via immunoSEQ multiplex PCR, lists solely in-frame clones and lacks some. This table has 25,000 or so clones, 94% appearing once. Sample: peripheral blood. The receptors come from a woman aged 45-65 years with active COVID-19. Each CDR3 is given without its conserved first and last residue. The order of the fields is D gene, V gene, CDR3 protein. The D gene is left open where the match is weak.

NA TRBV28 ASSPPGGNYGYGYT
TRBD1 TRBV2 ASSDGTGRDGYT
NA TRBV25-1 ASSAGLGNEKLF
TRBD1 TRBV6-5 ASSKSPGQNSPLH
TRBD2 TRBV5-8 ASSFGTSGGPWDTQY
NA TRBV11-2 ASSSTGLMNTEAF
NA TRBV6-4 ASSEKAGSGDEQF
TRBD1 TRBV6-5 ASRPDRGIGYT
NA TRBV2 ASSEGNRDNQPQH
TRBD2 TRBV5-1 ASTFTAGGPYEQF
NA TRBV5-1 ASSYTQGNTGELF
NA TRBV5-8 ASSFYREWSGEQF
TRBD1 TRBV19 ASRGTGISNQPQH
TRBD2 TRBV6-1 ASSEGLAGTDTQY